One and the same sample provided the 29 T cell receptor beta chains below, sequenced in a study of somatic mutations in cytotoxic T cells in rheumatoid arthritis. Generated by immunoSEQ multiplex PCR, the TCRdb table keeps only in-frame clones and is missing some. The sample contains about 11,000 clones, roughly 74% of which appear only once. The source material was CD8+ T cells sorted from blood. All receptors derive from a man between 60 and 75 years old in good health.

This clone was seen only once. CDR3 sequence reads: CASSLEQGNEQYF. DNA for the CDR3: TGTGCCAGCAGCCTGGAACAGGGCAACGAGCAGTACTTC. The chain uses TRBV7-6 and TRBJ2-7, with D perhaps TRBD1 (6 bases). V lost 5 bases and J 5 bases, leaving 13 bases between the germline ends. Per the germline V gene, CDR1 is SGHVS and CDR2 is FNYEAQ. The length of the CDR3 is 13 residues.

This clone was seen once. V gene TRBV4-3 combines with J gene TRBJ1-4; 8 nucleotides align to TRBD1. CDR3 length: 15 amino acids. CDR1 LGHNA and CDR2 YSLEER come from the germline V gene. The V segment lost 2 bases and the J segment 4 bases; nucleotides outside the gene matches: 3. CDR3 residues: CASSQNRGINEKLFF. The CDR3 DNA sequence: TGCGCCAGCAGCCAAAACAGGGGGATTAATGAAAAACTGTTTTTT.

The rearrangement joins TRBV11-2 to TRBJ2-1; D is ambiguous. Germline lookup yields CDR1 SGHAT and CDR2 FQNNGV. V was clipped by 1 base and J by 12 bases, with 10 bases between them. The CDR3 has 12 amino acids. The CDR3, as DNA: TGTGCCAGCAGCTTAGTAGACCCCTGGCAGTTCTTC. This translates into CASSLVDPWQFF.

The rearrangement uses TRBV6-5 and TRBJ2-1, with 9 nucleotides matching TRBD2. Germline V lookup: CDR1 MNHEY, CDR2 SVGAGI. V shed 6 bases and J 7 bases; nucleotides not matched to a gene: 10. The CDR3 has 15 residues. CDR3 bases: TGTGCCAGCAGGCTTTATAGCGGGAGAGCGAATGAGCAGTTCTTC. Protein: CASRLYSGRANEQFF.

The CDR3 coding sequence is TGTGCCAGCAGGATGACGGACGATGGAAACACCATATATTTT. Protein: CASRMTDDGNTIYF. The chain recombines TRBV13 with TRBJ1-3, with no clear D. The CDR3 consists of 14 residues. Germline V gene sequence: CDR1 PRHDT, CDR2 FYEKMQ (reference sequence). V was trimmed by 6 bases and J by 3 bases, leaving 12 bases between them.

V usage is TRBV27 and J usage is TRBJ2-7; TRBD1 might be the D (8 bases). The ends were cut back, 3 bases at V and 7 bases at J, with 13 bases in the middle. CDR3 length equals 13 residues. CDR1 MNHEY and CDR2 SMNVEV come from the germline V gene (reference sequence). The CDR3 here is CASSFSQGGEQYF. CDR3 DNA: TGTGCCAGCAGTTTCTCACAGGGGGGGGAGCAGTACTTC.

In its sample, this clone was seen once. The chain links TRBV7-2 to TRBJ1-2; D is possibly TRBD1 (6 bases). V was clipped by 5 bases and J by 4 bases, with 14 bases between them. CDR1 and CDR2 (germline): SGHTA, FQGNSA. The CDR3 consists of 14 residues. In DNA form, the CDR3 reads TGTGCCAGCAGCCCCCAACAGGGAACCTATGGCTACACCTTC. Protein sequence: CASSPQQGTYGYTF. Combining the CDR3 with reference TRBV7-2 and TRBJ1-2 gives the whole variable domain GAGVSQSPSNKVTEKGKDVELRCDPISGHTALYWYRQSLGQGLEFLIYFQGNSAPDKSGLPSDRFSAERTGGSVSTLTIQRTQQEDSAVYLCASSPQQGTYGYTFGSGTRLTVV.

This clone is deemed medium-sized. One end of the junction does not line up with germline, which may come from a read error. The chain recombines TRBV30 with TRBJ1-1; D ambiguous. The CDR3 is 13 residues long. CDR1 and CDR2 (germline): GTSNPN, SVGIG (reference sequence). Here the CDR3 reads CAWSVGLNTEAFF. The CDR3 nucleotides read TGTGCCTGGAGTGTAGGGTTGAATACTGAAGCTTTCTTT.

V gene TRBV11-2 combines with J gene TRBJ2-1, with D unclear. V was shortened by 0 bases and J by 9 bases, with 12 bases between the two germline ends. Germline CDR1 and CDR2: SGHAT and FQNNGV. The CDR3 length is 14 residues. The chain's CDR3 is CASSLEVGSLEQFF. The CDR3 DNA reads as TGTGCCAGCAGCTTAGAGGTGGGGTCTCTTGAGCAGTTCTTC.

This clone was seen just once. This chain uses TRBV11-2 with TRBJ2-7, with D unresolved. Trimming removed 3 bases at V and 4 bases at J, with 7 bases between. The CDR3 has 12 amino acids. Germline values: CDR1 SGHAT, CDR2 FQNNGV. CDR3: CASSFTTYEQYF. The CDR3 DNA follows: TGTGCCAGCAGCTTTACGACGTACGAGCAGTACTTC.

V gene TRBV7-9 combines with J gene TRBJ2-3; perhaps TRBD2 as D (6 bases). V gave up 3 bases and J gave up 6 bases, with 10 bases separating them. Germline assignment: CDR1 SEHNR and CDR2 FQNEAQ (reference sequence). This CDR3 is 13 amino acids long. The CDR3 nucleotides are TGTGCCAGCAGCTTTTCTAGCGTGGATACGCAGTATTTT. This sequence encodes CASSFSSVDTQYF.

This CDR3 reads CASSVDGYLSYEQYF. The CDR3 nucleotides are TGTGCCAGCAGTGTCGACGGATACCTCTCCTACGAGCAGTACTTC. V gene TRBV6-1 combines with J gene TRBJ2-7; D is unresolved. The CDR3 totals 15 residues. Germline CDR1 MNHNS, CDR2 SASEGT. V was cut by 4 bases and J by 0 bases, with 13 bases left in between.

This clone was detected a few times. J is TRBJ2-7 and V is TRBV27; the match to TRBD2 covers 14 bases. Germline V CDR1 and CDR2: MNHEY, SMNVEV (reference sequence). V dropped 5 bases and J dropped 3; count of bases not matched to a gene: 6. This CDR3 has 16 amino acids. CDR3: CASSPGLAGVLYEQYF. As DNA, the CDR3 is TGTGCCAGCAGTCCGGGACTAGCGGGAGTACTCTACGAGCAGTACTTC.

The table lists this clone with a few counts. The chain is built from TRBV30 and TRBJ2-1; 10 nucleotides agree with TRBD2. CDR3 length equals 15 residues. Looked up from germline, CDR1 is GTSNPN and CDR2 is SVGIG (reference sequence). V lost 0 bases to trimming and J lost 4 bases; unmatched junction nucleotides: 3. CDR3 in DNA: TGTGCCTGGAGTGTACAAGCGGGAGGGTACAATGAGCAGTTCTTC. Amino acid sequence: CAWSVQAGGYNEQFF.

This sequence joins TRBV2 and TRBJ2-1; D gene ambiguous. V was cut by 8 bases and J by 0 bases, with 8 bases left in between. The CDR3 is 13 residues long. The germline CDR1 and CDR2 sequences are SNHLY and FYNNEI. The CDR3 here is CASGVSSYNEQFF. The CDR3 DNA reads as TGTGCCAGCGGGGTCAGCTCCTACAATGAGCAGTTCTTC.

The gene calls are TRBV7-7 and TRBJ2-1; D is perhaps TRBD1 or TRBD2 (5 bases each). The germline CDR1 and CDR2 sequences are SSHAT and FNYEAQ (reference sequence). The CDR3 consists of 17 residues. Trimming removed 1 base at V and 1 base at J, with 14 bases between. The CDR3 protein is CASSLGPGTASYNEQFF. In DNA, the CDR3 is TGTGCCAGCAGCTTAGGCCCAGGGACGGCTTCCTACAATGAGCAGTTCTTC.

The rearrangement joins TRBV15 to TRBJ1-5, with TRBD1 as a possible D gene (6 bases). Germline V lookup: CDR1 LNHNV, CDR2 YYDKDF (reference sequence). The CDR3 extends over 15 amino acids. With 3 bases removed from V and 4 bases from J, the gap between germline ends came to 13 bases. This CDR3 reads CATSSVQGWNQPQHF. The CDR3 nucleotides are TGTGCCACCAGCAGCGTACAGGGTTGGAATCAGCCCCAGCATTTT.

V and J are TRBV28 and TRBJ2-3, with 9 positions matching TRBD2. CDR1 is MDHEN and CDR2 is SYDVKM in the germline V gene. V gave up 4 bases and J gave up 6 bases; unmatched junction bases: 11. This CDR3 comprises 16 residues. CDR3 in DNA: TGTGCCAGCAGTTCCTTTAGCGGGAGTTCTGTGGATACGCAGTATTTT. It yields the protein CASSSFSGSSVDTQYF.

The genes are TRBV11-2 and TRBJ2-7; tentatively, D is TRBD2 (5 bases). This CDR3 has 19 residues. Deletions cut 1 base from V and 6 bases from J, with 28 bases between. The germline gives CDR1 SGHAT, CDR2 FQNNGV. Written as DNA, the CDR3 is TGTGCCAGCAGCTTAGCAGCCTACGGGGAACCAACCTCCGATTCCGAGCAGTACTTC. Translation: CASSLAAYGEPTSDSEQYF. The whole variable domain, filled in from reference TRBV11-2 and TRBJ2-7, reads EAGVAQSPRYKIIEKRQSVAFWCNPISGHATLYWYQQILGQGPKLLIQFQNNGVVDDSQLPKDRFSAERLKGVDSTLKIQPAKLEDSAVYLCASSLAAYGEPTSDSEQYFGPGTRLTVT.

This clone appeared once. The V and J genes are TRBV13 and TRBJ2-5; D is unclear. Germline values: CDR1 PRHDT, CDR2 FYEKMQ (reference sequence). V was pared by 4 bases and J by 7 bases, with 22 bases between. The CDR3 has 16 residues. In nucleotides, the CDR3 is TGTGCCAGCAGCTCGACGGAAGGACCGAGTTCCATGACCCAGTACTTC. The encoded protein is CASSSTEGPSSMTQYF.

The chain is built from TRBV28 and TRBJ1-5; 7 nucleotides agree with TRBD1. The CDR3 length is 15 residues. V gave up 5 bases and J gave up 0 bases; unmatched junction bases: 4. CDR1 and CDR2 from the germline V gene are MDHEN and SYDVKM. The CDR3 spells CASSGTGDSNQPQHF. CDR3 sequence (DNA): TGTGCCAGCAGTGGTACAGGGGATAGCAATCAGCCCCAGCATTTT.

V and J are TRBV10-2 and TRBJ1-1; D is undetermined. Trimming took off 1 base at V and 1 base at J, with 4 bases between the two ends. This CDR3 has 13 residues. CDR1 and CDR2 (germline): WSHSY, SAAADI. The CDR3 spells CASSEFGNTEAFF. CDR3 sequence (DNA): TGCGCCAGCAGTGAGTTCGGGAACACTGAAGCTTTCTTT.

There are a few counts of this clone. The chain uses TRBV5-8 and TRBJ2-3; a weak D match, TRBD1 (5 bases). V gave up 0 bases and J gave up 0 bases, with 8 bases separating them. The CDR3 sequence is 15 residues long. CDR1 and CDR2 (germline): SGHTS, YDEGEE. In nucleotides, the CDR3 is TGTGCCAGCAGCTTGGGGACAACAAGCACAGATACGCAGTATTTT. It yields the protein CASSLGTTSTDTQYF.

V is TRBV28 and J is TRBJ2-7; D remains ambiguous. Germline loops: CDR1 MDHEN, CDR2 SYDVKM. CDR3 length: 13 residues. V gave up 6 bases and J gave up 3 bases, with 12 bases separating them. CDR3: CASSLDGYYEQYF. The CDR3 nucleotides are TGTGCCAGCAGCCTTGATGGGTACTACGAGCAGTACTTC.

V usage is TRBV28 and J usage is TRBJ2-2; unclear D gene. The CDR3 covers 15 residues. Per the germline V gene, CDR1 is MDHEN and CDR2 is SYDVKM. V was cut by 3 bases and J by 4 bases, with 12 bases left in between. The CDR3 protein is CASSFLGSGTGELFF. CDR3 DNA: TGTGCCAGCAGTTTTCTCGGGTCGGGCACCGGGGAGCTGTTTTTT.

The chain has TRBV5-6 and TRBJ2-7; D possibly uses TRBD1 or TRBD2 (6 bases each). V was trimmed by 3 bases and J by 6 bases, leaving 10 bases between them. CDR1 is SGHDT, CDR2 YYEEEE, per germline. The CDR3 sequence is 12 residues long. DNA for the CDR3: TGTGCCAGCAGCTCGGGGGCGGGCGAGCAGTACTTC. Amino acid sequence: CASSSGAGEQYF.

In DNA, the CDR3 is TGTGCCAGCAGCTTAGAGGGACAGGGGTACTCTGGAAACACCATATATTTT. Translation: CASSLEGQGYSGNTIYF. This chain links TRBV7-8 with TRBJ1-3; TRBD1 matches 10 bases. Germline assignment: CDR1 SGHVS and CDR2 FQNEAQ. This CDR3 contains 17 residues. Trimming removed 1 base from V and 0 bases from J; junction bases left unmatched: 3.

The V call is TRBV4-3, the J call TRBJ2-7, with 9 bases aligning to TRBD1. CDR3 length: 14 amino acids. Germline V gene sequence: CDR1 LGHNA, CDR2 YSLEER. After removal of 4 bases from V and 7 bases from J, the junction contained 8 bases not matched to a gene. The CDR3 loop is CASSPRDREEEQYF. CDR3 nucleotide sequence: TGCGCCAGCAGCCCCCGGGACAGGGAGGAGGAGCAGTACTTC.

The V call is TRBV28, the J call TRBJ2-2, with 7 nucleotides matching TRBD1. The ends lost 7 bases at V and 6 bases at J; junction bases unmatched: 2. Germline CDR1 reads MDHEN; CDR2 reads SYDVKM. CDR3 length: 12 residues. Here the CDR3 reads CASTGTAGELFF. CDR3 nucleotides: TGTGCCAGCACCGGGACAGCCGGGGAGCTGTTTTTT.